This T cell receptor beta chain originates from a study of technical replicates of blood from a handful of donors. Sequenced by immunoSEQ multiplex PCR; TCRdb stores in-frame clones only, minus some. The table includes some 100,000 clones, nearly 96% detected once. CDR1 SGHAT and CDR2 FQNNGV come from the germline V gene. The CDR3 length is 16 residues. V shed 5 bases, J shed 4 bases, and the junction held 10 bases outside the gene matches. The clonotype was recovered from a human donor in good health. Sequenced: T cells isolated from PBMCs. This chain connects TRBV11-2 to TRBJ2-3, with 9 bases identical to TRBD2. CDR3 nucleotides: TGTGCCAGCAGCGTCATTATGGCGGGAGGGCCAGATACGCAGTATTTT. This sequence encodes CASSVIMAGGPDTQYF. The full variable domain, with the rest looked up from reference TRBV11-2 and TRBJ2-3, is EAGVAQSPRYKIIEKRQSVAFWCNPISGHATLYWYQQILGQGPKLLIQFQNNGVVDDSQLPKDRFSAERLKGVDSTLKIQPAKLEDSAVYLCASSVIMAGGPDTQYFGPGTRLTVL.